In this sample, the clone carrying this T cell receptor beta chain turned up a few times. The sample belongs to a study of CD8+CD57+ T cells in acquired aplastic anemia. Across the study: An average of roughly 3.2 ug of DNA was obtained from sorted CD4+ and CD8+ cells.

Trimming removed 4 bases from V and 7 bases from J; junction bases left unmatched: 1. The CDR3 covers 12 residues. The germline V gene encodes CDR1 MNHEY and CDR2 SMNVEV (reference sequence). Investigators profiled TCR beta VDJ and CDR3 from genomic DNA template. Using its own MiXCR run on the reads, TCRdb lists one record per CDR3 protein. Of 170,000 or so distinct CDR3 sequences listed, about 50% were seen once; the top ten hold under 35%. Those patients picked for sequencing had displayed CD8+CD57+ cell expansion on flow cytometry. The sequenced sample was sorted CD4+, CD8+, or CD8+CD57+ T cells (not recorded which) from PBMCs. This receptor was obtained from a human donor with aplastic anemia. This chain uses TRBV27 with TRBJ2-1, with 7 bases fitting TRBD2. The CDR3: CASSWGGNEQFF. For the CDR3, the DNA is TGTGCCAGCAGTTGGGGGGGGAATGAGCAGTTCTTC.